This TCR beta chain was captured by sequencing in a study of shared clonotypes between healthy human individuals. The study's findings and limits: Lower generation probabilities were found for non-shared clonotypes than for those shared by all four donors.

As for this clone: Its antigen is undetermined.

This CDR3 contains 16 residues. V gave up 1 base and J gave up 2 bases, with 15 bases separating them. Germline assignment: CDR1 SGHVS and CDR2 FQNEAQ. CD45RO-negative, CCR7-selected cells formed the naive CD8 fraction, which excluded terminally differentiated effector memory CD45RA+ cells. TCRdb's table, derived via immunoSEQ multiplex PCR, lists solely in-frame clones and lacks some. Of about 2.1 million clones listed, 90% to 95% are singletons. The V call is TRBV7-8, the J call TRBJ2-7; a possible D gene is TRBD1 (5 bases). The sequencing input was naive CD8+ T cells from PBMCs. The TCR sequence derives from a man between 18 and 29 years old in good health. Some clones in this sample may be carry-over from other donors' samples. This chain's CDR3 is CASSLGRGRSTYEQYF. The CDR3 bases are TGTGCCAGCAGCTTAGGTAGGGGCAGGTCGACCTACGAGCAGTACTTC.